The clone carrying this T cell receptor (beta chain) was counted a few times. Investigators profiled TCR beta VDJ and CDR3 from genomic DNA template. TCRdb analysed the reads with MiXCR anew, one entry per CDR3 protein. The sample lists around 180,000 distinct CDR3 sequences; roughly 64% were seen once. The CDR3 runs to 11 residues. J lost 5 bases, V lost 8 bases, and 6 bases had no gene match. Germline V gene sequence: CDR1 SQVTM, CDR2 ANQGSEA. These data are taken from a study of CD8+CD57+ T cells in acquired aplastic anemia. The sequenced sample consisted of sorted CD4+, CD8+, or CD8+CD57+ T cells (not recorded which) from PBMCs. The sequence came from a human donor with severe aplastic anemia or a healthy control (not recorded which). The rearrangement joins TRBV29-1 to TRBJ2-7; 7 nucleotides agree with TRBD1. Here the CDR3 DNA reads TGCAGCTCGACAGGGAAGCACGAGCAGTACTTC. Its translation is CSSTGKHEQYF.